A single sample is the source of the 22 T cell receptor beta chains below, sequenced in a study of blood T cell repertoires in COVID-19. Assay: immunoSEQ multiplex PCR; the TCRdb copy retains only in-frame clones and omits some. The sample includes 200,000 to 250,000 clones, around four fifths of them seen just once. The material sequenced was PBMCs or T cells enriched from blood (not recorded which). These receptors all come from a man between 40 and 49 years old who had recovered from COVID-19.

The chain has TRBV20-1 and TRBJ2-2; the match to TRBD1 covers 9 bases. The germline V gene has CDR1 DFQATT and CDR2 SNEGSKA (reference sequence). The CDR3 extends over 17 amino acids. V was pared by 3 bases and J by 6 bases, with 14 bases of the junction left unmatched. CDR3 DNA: TGCAGTGCTAGTCGTAGTAGGGACAGGGCAAGGGCCGGGGAGCTGTTTTTT. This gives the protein CSASRSRDRARAGELFF.

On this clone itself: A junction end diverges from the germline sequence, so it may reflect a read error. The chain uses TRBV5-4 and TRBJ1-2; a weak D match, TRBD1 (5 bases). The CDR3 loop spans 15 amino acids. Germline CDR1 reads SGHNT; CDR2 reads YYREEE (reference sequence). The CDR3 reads CASTNPGLGPYGYTF. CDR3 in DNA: TGTGCGAGCACCAACCCGGGCCTGGGGCCTTATGGCTACACCTTC.

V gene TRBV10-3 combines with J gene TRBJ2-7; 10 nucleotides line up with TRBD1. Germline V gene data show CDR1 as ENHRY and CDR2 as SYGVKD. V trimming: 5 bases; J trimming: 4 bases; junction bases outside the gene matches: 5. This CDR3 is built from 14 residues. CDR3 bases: TGTGCCATCAGTCCGACAGGGGGCTGGTACGAGCAGTACTTC. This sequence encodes CAISPTGGWYEQYF.

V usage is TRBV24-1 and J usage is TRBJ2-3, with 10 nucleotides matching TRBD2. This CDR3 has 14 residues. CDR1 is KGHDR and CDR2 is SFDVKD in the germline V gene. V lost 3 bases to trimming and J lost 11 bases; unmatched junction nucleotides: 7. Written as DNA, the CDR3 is TGTGCCACCAGTGATCGTACTAGCGGGGTAATGCAGTATTTT. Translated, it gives CATSDRTSGVMQYF.

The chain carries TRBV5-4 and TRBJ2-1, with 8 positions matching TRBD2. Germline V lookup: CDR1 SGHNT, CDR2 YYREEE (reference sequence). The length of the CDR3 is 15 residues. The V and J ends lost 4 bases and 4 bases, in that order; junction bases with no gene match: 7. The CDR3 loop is CASSLSGGGYNEQFF. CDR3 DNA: TGTGCCAGCAGCCTAAGCGGGGGCGGATACAATGAGCAGTTCTTC.

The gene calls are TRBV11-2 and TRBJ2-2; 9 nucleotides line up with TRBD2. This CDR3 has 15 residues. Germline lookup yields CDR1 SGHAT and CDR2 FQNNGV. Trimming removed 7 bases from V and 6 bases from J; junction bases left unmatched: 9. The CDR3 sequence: CASKLRVAGAGELFF. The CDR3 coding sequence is TGTGCCAGCAAACTACGGGTAGCGGGGGCCGGGGAGCTGTTTTTT.

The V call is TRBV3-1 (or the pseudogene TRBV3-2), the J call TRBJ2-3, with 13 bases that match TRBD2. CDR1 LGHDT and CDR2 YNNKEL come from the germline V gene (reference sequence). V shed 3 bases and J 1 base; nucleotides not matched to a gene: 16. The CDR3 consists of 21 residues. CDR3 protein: CASSQSGTSGDHLVRTDTQYF. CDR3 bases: TGTGCCAGCAGCCAGTCTGGGACTAGCGGGGACCATTTAGTGCGCACAGATACGCAGTATTTT.

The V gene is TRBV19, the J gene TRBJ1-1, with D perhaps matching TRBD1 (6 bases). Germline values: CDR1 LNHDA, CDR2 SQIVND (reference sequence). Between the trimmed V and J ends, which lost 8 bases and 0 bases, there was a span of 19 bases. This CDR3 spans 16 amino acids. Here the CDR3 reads CASLPHGRDMNTEAFF. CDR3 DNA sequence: TGTGCCAGTCTTCCCCATGGGAGGGACATGAACACTGAAGCTTTCTTT. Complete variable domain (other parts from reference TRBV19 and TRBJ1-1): DGGITQSPKYLFRKEGQNVTLSCEQNLNHDAMYWYRQDPGQGLRLIYYSQIVNDFQKGDIAEGYSVSREKKESFPLTVTSAQKNPTAFYLCASLPHGRDMNTEAFFGQGTRLTVV.

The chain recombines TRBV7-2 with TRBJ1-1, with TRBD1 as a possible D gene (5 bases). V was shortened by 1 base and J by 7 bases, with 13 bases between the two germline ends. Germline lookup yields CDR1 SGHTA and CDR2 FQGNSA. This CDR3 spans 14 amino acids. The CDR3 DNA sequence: TGTGCCAGCAGCTTAGGGGGCTCCCTCGTTGAAGCTTTCTTT. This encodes CASSLGGSLVEAFF.

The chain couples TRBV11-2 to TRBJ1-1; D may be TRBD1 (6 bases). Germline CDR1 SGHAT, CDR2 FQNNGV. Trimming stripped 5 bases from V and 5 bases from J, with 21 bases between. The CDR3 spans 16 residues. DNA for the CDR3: TGTGCCAGCAGCCGGGGGGCGGGGGGCGCAAGGACTGAAGCTTTCTTT. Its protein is CASSRGAGGARTEAFF.

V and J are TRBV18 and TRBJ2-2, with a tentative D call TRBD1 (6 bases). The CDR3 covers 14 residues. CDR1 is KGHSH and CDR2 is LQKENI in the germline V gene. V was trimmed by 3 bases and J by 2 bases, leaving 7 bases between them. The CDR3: CASSPGTNTGELFF. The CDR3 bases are TGTGCCAGCTCACCGGGGACAAACACCGGGGAGCTGTTTTTT.

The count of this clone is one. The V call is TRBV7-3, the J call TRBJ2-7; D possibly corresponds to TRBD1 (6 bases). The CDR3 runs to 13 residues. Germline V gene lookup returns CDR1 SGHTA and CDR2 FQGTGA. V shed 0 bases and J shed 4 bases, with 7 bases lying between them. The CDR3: CASSLTQGYEQYF. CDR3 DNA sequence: TGTGCCAGCAGCTTAACCCAGGGGTACGAGCAGTACTTC.

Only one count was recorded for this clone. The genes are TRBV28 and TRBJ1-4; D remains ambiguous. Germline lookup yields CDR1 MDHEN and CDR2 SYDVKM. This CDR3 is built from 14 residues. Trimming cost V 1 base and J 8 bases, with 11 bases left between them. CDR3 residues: CASSLYERAEKLFF. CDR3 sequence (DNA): TGTGCCAGCAGTTTATACGAGCGGGCAGAAAAACTGTTTTTT. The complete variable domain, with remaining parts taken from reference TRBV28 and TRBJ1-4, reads DVKVTQSSRYLVKRTGEKVFLECVQDMDHENMFWYRQDPGLGLRLIYFSYDVKMKEKGDIPEGYSVSREKKERFSLILESASTNQTSMYLCASSLYERAEKLFFGSGTQLSVL.

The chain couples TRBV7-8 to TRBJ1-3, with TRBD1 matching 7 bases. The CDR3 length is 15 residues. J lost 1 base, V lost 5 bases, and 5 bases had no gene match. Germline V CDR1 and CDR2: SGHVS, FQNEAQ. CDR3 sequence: CASSPIRGSGNTIYF. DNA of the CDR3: TGTGCCAGCAGCCCGATCAGGGGGTCTGGAAACACCATATATTTT.

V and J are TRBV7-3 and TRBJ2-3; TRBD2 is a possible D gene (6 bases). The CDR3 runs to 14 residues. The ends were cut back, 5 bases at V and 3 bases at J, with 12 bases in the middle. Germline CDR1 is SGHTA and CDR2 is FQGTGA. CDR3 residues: CASSKGLATDTQYF. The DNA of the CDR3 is TGTGCCAGCAGCAAGGGGCTAGCGACAGATACGCAGTATTTT.

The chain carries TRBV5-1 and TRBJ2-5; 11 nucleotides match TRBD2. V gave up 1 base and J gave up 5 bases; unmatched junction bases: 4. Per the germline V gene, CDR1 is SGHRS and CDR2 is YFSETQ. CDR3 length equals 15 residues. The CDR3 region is CASSLTSGGRETQYF. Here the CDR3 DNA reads TGCGCCAGCAGCTTGACTAGCGGGGGCAGGGAGACCCAGTACTTC.

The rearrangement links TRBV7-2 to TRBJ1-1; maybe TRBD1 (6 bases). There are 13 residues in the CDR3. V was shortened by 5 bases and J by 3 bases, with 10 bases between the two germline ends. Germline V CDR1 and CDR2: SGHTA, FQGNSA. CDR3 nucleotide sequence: TGTGCCAGCAGCCTCACAGGGCACACTGAAGCTTTCTTT. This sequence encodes CASSLTGHTEAFF.

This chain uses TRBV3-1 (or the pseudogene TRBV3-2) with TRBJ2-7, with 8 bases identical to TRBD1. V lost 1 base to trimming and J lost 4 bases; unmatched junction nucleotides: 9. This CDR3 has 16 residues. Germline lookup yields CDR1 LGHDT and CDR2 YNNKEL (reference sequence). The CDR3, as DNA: TGTGCCAGCAGCCAAGCCCCTGACAGGGGCCCGTACGAGCAGTACTTC. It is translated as CASSQAPDRGPYEQYF.

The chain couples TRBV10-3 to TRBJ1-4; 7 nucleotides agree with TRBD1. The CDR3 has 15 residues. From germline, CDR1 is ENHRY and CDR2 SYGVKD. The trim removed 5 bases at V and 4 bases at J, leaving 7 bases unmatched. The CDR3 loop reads CAISNPTGINEKLFF. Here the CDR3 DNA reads TGTGCCATCAGTAACCCGACAGGGATTAATGAAAAACTGTTTTTT.

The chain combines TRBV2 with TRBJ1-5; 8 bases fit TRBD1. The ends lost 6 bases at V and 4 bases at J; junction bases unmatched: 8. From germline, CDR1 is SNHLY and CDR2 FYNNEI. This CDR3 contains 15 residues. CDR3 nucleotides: TGTGCCAGCAGGGCTGGACAGGGAGAGAATCAGCCCCAGCATTTT. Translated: CASRAGQGENQPQHF. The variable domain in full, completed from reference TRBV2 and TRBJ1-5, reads EPEVTQTPSHQVTQMGQEVILRCVPISNHLYFYWYRQILGQKVEFLVSFYNNEISEKSEIFDDQFSVERPDGSNFTLKIRSTKLEDSAMYFCASRAGQGENQPQHFGDGTRLSIL.

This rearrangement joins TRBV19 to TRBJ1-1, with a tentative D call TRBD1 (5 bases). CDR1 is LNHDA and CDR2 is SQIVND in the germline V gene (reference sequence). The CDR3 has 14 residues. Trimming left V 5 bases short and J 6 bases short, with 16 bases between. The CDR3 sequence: CASSWGGSSAEAFF. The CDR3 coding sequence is TGTGCCAGTAGTTGGGGGGGAAGCAGCGCTGAAGCTTTCTTT.

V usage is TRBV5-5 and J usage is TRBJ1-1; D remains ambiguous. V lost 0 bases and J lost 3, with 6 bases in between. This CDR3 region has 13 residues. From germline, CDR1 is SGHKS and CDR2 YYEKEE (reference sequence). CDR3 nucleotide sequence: TGTGCCAGCAGCTTGGGTCGTTACACTGAAGCTTTCTTT. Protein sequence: CASSLGRYTEAFF.